This T cell receptor beta chain was retrieved from a study of regulatory T cells in long-lasting Graves disease. General study results and limits: There was favoring of TRBV28, TRBJ1-2 and TRBJ2-5 in persistent disease.

J was trimmed by 4 bases and V by 5 bases; bases with no gene match: 10. CDR3 size: 14 residues. The germline CDR1 and CDR2 sequences are GTSNPN and SVGIG (reference sequence). About this clonotype itself: The antigen is not known.

Investigators prepared the TCR beta libraries by applying iRepertoire HTBI primers and Arm-PCR of CDR3 regions. TCRdb reprocessed the multiplex PCR reads with MiXCR, giving one entry per CDR3 protein. This sample has about 470,000 distinct CDR3 sequences; about 20% occur once, and the top ten carry 7% to 9.5%. Documented time point: persistent/refractory GD, antithyroid drugs over 5 years with positive TRAb. After RNA was extracted from PBMCs, the TCR library was made from it. The clonotype originates from a female donor with Graves disease. J is TRBJ2-7 and V is TRBV30; 8 bases align to TRBD1. The sequencing used peripheral blood mononuclear cells (PBMCs), collected when the disease was refractory, from a patient treated with antithyroid drugs. This CDR3 is CAWALAGGGYEQYF. The DNA of the CDR3 is TGTGCCTGGGCCTTGGCAGGGGGCGGGTACGAGCAGTACTTC.